One and the same sample provided the 19 T cell receptor beta chains below, sequenced in a study of OX40 agonist ivuxolimab in advanced cancers. TCRdb's copy holds only in-frame clones and misses some; the assay was immunoSEQ multiplex PCR. The table has about 79,000 clones, approximately 94% seen once. Sequences were derived from CD4+ or CD8+ T cells sorted from blood, sampled in a trial of the OX40 agonist ivuxolimab. All receptors come from an adult with an advanced solid tumor such as melanoma, head and neck, liver or kidney cancer.

V gene TRBV4-1 combines with J gene TRBJ2-7; D not certain. The V gene's germline CDR1 is MGHRA and CDR2 YSYEKL. This CDR3 is built from 14 residues. The germline V and J ends were trimmed by 4 bases and 1 base, with 11 bases remaining between them. CDR3: CASSLAYSSYEQYF. CDR3 nucleotide sequence: TGCGCCAGCAGCCTCGCCTACAGTTCCTACGAGCAGTACTTC.

The CDR3 nucleotides read TGTGCCAGCAGCTTTACAGGAGATACGCAGTATTTT. Translated, it gives CASSFTGDTQYF. The rearrangement joins TRBV7-3 to TRBJ2-3, with a possible D match to TRBD1 (5 bases). CDR3 length equals 12 residues. Germline lookup yields CDR1 SGHTA and CDR2 FQGTGA. Trimming left V 3 bases short and J 5 bases short, with 6 bases between.

The rearrangement uses TRBV5-4 and TRBJ2-7; D is unclear. Deletions cut 0 bases from V and 2 bases from J, with 9 bases between. Per the germline V gene, CDR1 is SGHNT and CDR2 is YYREEE (reference sequence). CDR3 length equals 14 residues. The CDR3 DNA is TGTGCCAGCAGCTTGGAACAAGGGACCTACGAGCAGTACTTC. Protein product: CASSLEQGTYEQYF. Full variable domain (rest looked up from reference TRBV5-4 and TRBJ2-7): ETGVTQSPTHLIKTRGQQVTLRCSSQSGHNTVSWYQQALGQGPQFIFQYYREEENGRGNFPPRFSGLQFPNYSSELNVNALELDDSALYLCASSLEQGTYEQYFGPGTRLTVT.

J is TRBJ2-2 and V is TRBV7-3, with D perhaps being TRBD1 or TRBD2 (6 bases each). This CDR3 is 18 amino acids long. V was cut by 1 base and J by 2 bases, with 17 bases left in between. CDR1 SGHTA and CDR2 FQGTGA come from the germline V gene. Here the CDR3 DNA reads TGTGCCAGCAGCTTAATGGGGGGCTCAAGCCTCAACACCGGGGAGCTGTTTTTT. It encodes CASSLMGGSSLNTGELFF.

The gene calls are TRBV27 and TRBJ2-7, with D perhaps TRBD1 (6 bases). Germline CDR1 is MNHEY and CDR2 is SMNVEV (reference sequence). The CDR3 runs to 15 residues. V shed 1 base and J shed 3 bases, with 13 bases lying between them. CDR3 sequence: CASSLYGTQNYEQYF. The CDR3 nucleotides read TGTGCCAGCAGTTTATATGGGACACAGAACTACGAGCAGTACTTC.

The chain recombines TRBV10-3 with TRBJ1-6; 7 nucleotides align to TRBD1. CDR1 is ENHRY and CDR2 is SYGVKD in the germline V gene. The CDR3 contains 17 residues. V was clipped by 2 bases and J by 5 bases; unmatched bases: 9. The CDR3 sequence: CAISEMITGTDNSPLHF. CDR3 DNA: TGTGCCATCAGTGAGATGATAACCGGGACAGATAATTCACCCCTCCACTTT.

The rearrangement uses TRBV27 and TRBJ2-5, with a weak D call TRBD1 (5 bases). From germline, CDR1 is MNHEY and CDR2 SMNVEV (reference sequence). Trimming left V 7 bases short and J 4 bases short, with 10 bases between. CDR3 length: 12 amino acids. The CDR3 DNA reads TGTGCCAGCACCCCAGGGCGAGAGACCCAGTACTTC. Amino acids: CASTPGRETQYF.

The rearrangement joins TRBV7-9 to TRBJ1-4, with D maybe TRBD1 (5 bases). The CDR3 spans 14 residues. Trimming stripped 5 bases from V and 6 bases from J, with 13 bases between. Germline-derived CDR1 and CDR2 are SEHNR and FQNEAQ (reference sequence). This CDR3 reads CASSGREVDEKLFF. The CDR3, as DNA: TGTGCCAGCAGCGGCAGGGAGGTCGATGAAAAACTGTTTTTT.

The J gene is TRBJ1-6, the V gene TRBV7-2; 9 bases are shared with TRBD1. The ends lost 3 bases at V and 9 bases at J; junction bases unmatched: 9. Germline V lookup: CDR1 SGHTA, CDR2 FQGNSA. The CDR3 consists of 16 residues. CDR3: CASSFGQGQGTSPLHF. The CDR3 nucleotides are TGTGCCAGCAGCTTCGGACAGGGACAGGGAACTTCACCCCTCCACTTT.

The chain joins TRBV27 to TRBJ2-2; no firm D call. V was pared by 3 bases and J by 7 bases, with 9 bases between. Per germline, CDR1 MNHEY and CDR2 SMNVEV (reference sequence). This CDR3 has 13 residues. The CDR3 region has the DNA TGTGCCAGCAGTTTTTCATGGGGCGGGGAGCTGTTTTTT. Translating it yields CASSFSWGGELFF.

The chain carries TRBV29-1 and TRBJ1-5; D ambiguous. From germline, CDR1 is SQVTM and CDR2 ANQGSEA. This CDR3 has 14 residues. Trimming cost V 4 bases and J 0 bases, with 10 bases left between them. CDR3 nucleotide sequence: TGCAGCGTTGGGAGTGGGGATAGCAATCAGCCCCAGCATTTT. It codes for CSVGSGDSNQPQHF.

This sequence joins TRBV9 and TRBJ2-2, with D perhaps being TRBD1 or TRBD2 (5 bases each). The germline V gene has CDR1 SGDLS and CDR2 YYNGEE. The CDR3 spans 15 residues. Trimming took off 4 bases at V and 3 bases at J, with 13 bases between the two ends. This CDR3 is CASSTSGADTGELFF. The CDR3 bases are TGTGCCAGCAGCACATCCGGGGCTGACACCGGGGAGCTGTTTTTT.

This clone has only one observation. The chain is built from TRBV11-2 and TRBJ1-1; 7 nucleotides agree with TRBD1. The CDR3 covers 17 residues. Germline V CDR1 and CDR2: SGHAT, FQNNGV. Trimming took 7 bases from V and 0 from J; bases not matched to a gene: 14. CDR3: CASIPEMATGLNTEAFF. CDR3 nucleotides: TGTGCCAGCATCCCAGAGATGGCGACAGGGTTGAACACTGAAGCTTTCTTT.

Regarding this clone: The same CDR3 also results from other DNA sequences found in this sample. V and J are TRBV27 and TRBJ2-1; D uncertain. The CDR3 runs 11 residues. The V and J ends lost 2 bases and 7 bases respectively, with 3 bases between them. Per the germline V gene, CDR1 is MNHEY and CDR2 is SMNVEV (reference sequence). As DNA, the CDR3 is TGTGCCAGCAGTTTAGGAAATGAGCAGTTCTTC. Amino acids: CASSLGNEQFF.

The V call is TRBV6-5, the J call TRBJ2-1, with D hard to call. The CDR3 has 13 residues. CDR1 is MNHEY and CDR2 is SVGAGI in the germline V gene. Trimming removed 1 base at V and 5 bases at J, with 6 bases between. This CDR3 is CASSYFRDNEQFF. In DNA form, the CDR3 reads TGTGCCAGCAGTTACTTTAGGGACAATGAGCAGTTCTTC.

The CDR3 sequence: CASRKTGATNEKLFF. In nucleotides, the CDR3 is TGTGCCAGCAGAAAAACAGGGGCAACTAATGAAAAACTGTTTTTT. This chain connects TRBV28 to TRBJ1-4; 7 nucleotides agree with TRBD1. The V and J ends lost 6 bases and 0 bases, in that order; junction bases with no gene match: 4. CDR3 length: 15 amino acids. CDR1 is MDHEN and CDR2 is SYDVKM in the germline V gene.

V usage is TRBV7-9 and J usage is TRBJ2-5; 8 positions match TRBD2. The CDR3 consists of 16 residues. Germline V gene lookup returns CDR1 SEHNR and CDR2 FQNEAQ (reference sequence). The ends lost 2 bases at V and 0 bases at J; junction bases unmatched: 5. The DNA of the CDR3 is TGTGCCAGCAGCTTATATAGCGGGGCTTACCAAGAGACCCAGTACTTC. Its protein product is CASSLYSGAYQETQYF.

The gene calls are TRBV29-1 and TRBJ2-1; 10 nucleotides line up with TRBD2. The V gene's germline CDR1 is SQVTM and CDR2 ANQGSEA. CDR3 length: 17 residues. The V and J ends lost 6 bases and 8 bases, in that order; junction bases with no gene match: 19. This CDR3 reads CSVRLELAGEGADEQFF. The CDR3 DNA follows: TGCAGCGTACGACTGGAGCTAGCGGGAGAGGGGGCGGATGAGCAGTTCTTC.

This clone was seen a handful of times. This chain connects TRBV5-4 to TRBJ1-5; unclear D gene. The CDR3 is 12 amino acids. Germline lookup yields CDR1 SGHNT and CDR2 YYREEE (reference sequence). V gave up 3 bases and J gave up 9 bases, with 10 bases separating them. CDR3 nucleotide sequence: TGTGCCAGCAGCTCACCTCGTGGGCCCCAGCATTTT. Translated: CASSSPRGPQHF.